The 23 T cell receptor beta chains below were found in one sample sequenced in a study of T-cell memory formation after mild COVID-19. TCRdb analysed the 5' RACE reads with MiXCR anew, one entry per CDR3 protein. Found here are roughly 99,000 distinct CDR3 sequences, around an eighth of them singletons; the top ten hold less than 45%. The specimen sequenced was PBMCs or a T cell subset sorted from them (not recorded which). The source is a man aged 18-30 years who had mild COVID-19 (a few samples of this study predate the infection). Cell type and time point are not known.

This rearrangement joins TRBV12-3 or TRBV12-4 to TRBJ1-4; D call uncertain. The CDR3 extends over 14 amino acids. V gave up 6 bases and J gave up 5 bases, with 13 bases separating them. In DNA, the CDR3 is TGTGCCAGCAGCCCCCGACCTCAGAATGAAAAACTGTTTTTT. Protein product: CASSPRPQNEKLFF.

This clonotype has a handful of counts. The chain uses TRBV29-1 and TRBJ1-4; D uncertain. The CDR3 totals 13 residues. Trimming left V 0 bases short and J 9 bases short, with 11 bases between. Germline V gene lookup returns CDR1 SQVTM and CDR2 ANQGSEA. The CDR3 nucleotides are TGCAGCGTTGAAGACTTGCTCCGCCAAAAACTGTTTTTT. Translating it yields CSVEDLLRQKLFF. Variable domain in full (rest from reference TRBV29-1 and TRBJ1-4): SAVISQKPSRDICQRGTSLTIQCQVDSQVTMMFWYRQQPGQSLTLIATANQGSEATYESGFVIDKFPISRPNLTFSTLTVSNMSPEDSSIYLCSVEDLLRQKLFFGSGTQLSVL.

The chain joins TRBV12-2 to TRBJ2-5. TRBV12-2 is labeled a pseudogene. The length of the CDR3 is 13 residues. The CDR3 sequence: CASRFIGEETQYF. The CDR3 nucleotides read TGTGCAAGTCGCTTCATAGGAGAAGAGACCCAGTACTTC.

The chain joins TRBV6-5 to TRBJ2-5; D is possibly TRBD1 (6 bases). V was cut by 5 bases and J by 4 bases, with 17 bases left in between. The CDR3 is made up of 15 amino acids. From germline, CDR1 is MNHEY and CDR2 SVGAGI. The CDR3 region is CASSAAEGVGETQYF. CDR3 nucleotides: TGTGCCAGCAGTGCAGCAGAGGGGGTGGGAGAGACCCAGTACTTC.

In its sample, this clonotype was seen a few times. This chain uses TRBV18 with TRBJ2-1; 7 bases match TRBD2. This CDR3 is built from 14 residues. With V trimmed by 2 bases and J by 8 bases, 6 bases remained unmatched. Germline CDR1 and CDR2: KGHSH and LQKENI. The CDR3 is CASSPVAGSHEQFF. CDR3 in DNA: TGTGCCAGCTCACCAGTAGCGGGCAGCCATGAGCAGTTCTTC.

This chain uses TRBV4-3 with TRBJ2-2; D perhaps matches TRBD1 (7 bases). Germline assignment: CDR1 LGHNA and CDR2 YSLEER. The V gene lost 4 bases and the J gene lost 4 bases, with 10 bases spanning the gap. This CDR3 region has 14 residues. The CDR3 DNA reads as TGCGCCAGCAGCCCTCAGGGGGGCACCGGGGAGCTGTTTTTT. Translated, it gives CASSPQGGTGELFF.

The rearrangement joins TRBV6-5 to TRBJ1-1; the match to TRBD1 covers 9 bases. The CDR3 length is 14 residues. Germline V CDR1 and CDR2: MNHEY, SVGAGI. V lost 6 bases to trimming and J lost 5 bases; unmatched junction nucleotides: 7. CDR3 loop: CASRWGQGNTEAFF. CDR3 DNA: TGTGCCAGCAGATGGGGACAGGGCAATACTGAAGCTTTCTTT.

This clonotype was seen more than once but under ten times. CDR3 sequence: CASGLEGGSPLHF. As DNA, the CDR3 is TGTGCTAGTGGTTTGGAGGGGGGATCACCCCTCCACTTT. The rearrangement uses TRBV12-5 and TRBJ1-6; the D gene is possibly TRBD1 (6 bases). V dropped 1 base and J dropped 10 bases, with 8 bases sitting between them. The CDR3 spans 13 residues. CDR1 is LGHNT, CDR2 FRNRAP, per germline.

V and J are TRBV5-4 and TRBJ1-2, with D tentatively TRBD1 (5 bases). Germline lookup yields CDR1 SGHNT and CDR2 YYREEE (reference sequence). Trimming took 4 bases from V and 4 from J, leaving 17 bases between them. This CDR3 has 15 amino acids. CDR3 DNA sequence: TGTGCCAGCAGCCTTTCCCGGGACTGGATCTATGGCTACACCTTC. Protein product: CASSLSRDWIYGYTF.

The rearrangement links TRBV19 to TRBJ2-1; a weak D match, TRBD2 (6 bases). Germline assignment: CDR1 LNHDA and CDR2 SQIVND (reference sequence). Trimming took off 11 bases at V and 8 bases at J, with 16 bases between the two ends. The CDR3 is 12 amino acids. The CDR3 region has the DNA TGTGCCCGTCGGGAGTGGGACGATGAGCAGTTCTTC. As protein: CARREWDDEQFF.

This clonotype was detected ten times or more. The chain has TRBV4-2 and TRBJ1-2, with D hard to call. The CDR3 covers 14 residues. Germline CDR1 reads LGHNA; CDR2 reads YNFKEQ. V shed 0 bases and J shed 8 bases, with 13 bases lying between them. This CDR3 reads CASSQDGTSGGYTF. DNA of the CDR3: TGTGCCAGCAGCCAAGATGGCACTTCCGGGGGCTACACCTTC.

The rearrangement uses TRBV13 and TRBJ2-1; D may be TRBD1 or TRBD2 (6 bases each). CDR1 and CDR2 from the germline V gene are PRHDT and FYEKMQ (reference sequence). Trimming removed 4 bases from V and 8 bases from J, with 18 bases in between. The CDR3 totals 15 residues. The chain's CDR3 is CASSSPAGEVDEQFF. The CDR3 nucleotides are TGTGCCAGCAGCTCCCCGGCAGGGGAGGTTGATGAGCAGTTCTTC.

The chain joins TRBV5-1 to TRBJ2-7; 9 bases fit TRBD2. The CDR3 runs 15 residues. The ends lost 1 base at V and 1 base at J; junction bases unmatched: 3. Per germline, CDR1 SGHRS and CDR2 YFSETQ. CDR3 sequence (DNA): TGCGCCAGCAGCTTGTTTCTAGCGGGGTCCTACGAGCAGTACTTC. Its translation: CASSLFLAGSYEQYF.

The chain combines TRBV7-8 with TRBJ1-5, with D possibly TRBD1 on 6 matching bases. Trimming shortened V by 4 bases and J by 3 bases, and 10 bases separated the two germline ends. Germline V CDR1 and CDR2: SGHVS, FQNEAQ. The CDR3 has 14 amino acids. The CDR3 nucleotides are TGTGCCAGCAGCTCGCAGGGGAACAATCAGCCCCAGCATTTT. Protein: CASSSQGNNQPQHF.

The V and J genes are TRBV7-9 and TRBJ2-7; D gene ambiguous. The germline V and J ends were trimmed by 5 bases and 2 bases, with 10 bases remaining between them. Germline-derived CDR1 and CDR2 are SEHNR and FQNEAQ (reference sequence). CDR3 size: 13 residues. The CDR3 DNA reads TGTGCCAGCAGCCCTGACGGCCCCTACGAGCAGTACTTC. Its protein product is CASSPDGPYEQYF.

This clonotype was detected a few times. CDR3 in amino acids: CPWGAGLVPSYEQYF. DNA of the CDR3: TGTCCCTGGGGGGCGGGACTAGTGCCCTCCTACGAGCAGTACTTC. This chain links TRBV21-1 with TRBJ2-7; the D call TRBD2 from the table was never checked on the DNA. TRBV21-1 is deemed a pseudogene. The CDR3 runs 15 residues.

This clonotype was recorded many times. The chain recombines TRBV6-5 with TRBJ1-3; D remains ambiguous. This CDR3 has 15 amino acids. Germline CDR1 and CDR2: MNHEY and SVGAGI. V lost 6 bases, J lost 0 bases, and 12 bases lay in between. The CDR3 loop is CASRGGSISGNTIYF. The CDR3 nucleotides read TGTGCCAGCAGGGGAGGCAGTATCTCTGGAAACACCATATATTTT.

The table lists this clonotype with a few counts. V usage is TRBV29-1 and J usage is TRBJ2-3, with 8 bases that match TRBD2. The CDR3 runs 13 residues. V trimming: 7 bases; J trimming: 2 bases; junction bases outside the gene matches: 5. Germline loops: CDR1 SQVTM, CDR2 ANQGSEA. CDR3 DNA: TGCAGCGCCCGGGGGGGGTACACAGATACGCAGTATTTT. Residues: CSARGGYTDTQYF.

The count of this clonotype is one. This sequence joins TRBV29-1 and TRBJ1-1; D gene unclear. This CDR3 has 12 amino acids. V shed 5 bases and J shed 4 bases, with 11 bases lying between them. Germline CDR1 reads SQVTM; CDR2 reads ANQGSEA. The CDR3 DNA follows: TGCAGCGTTATCCGGCAGACCACTGAAGCTTTCTTT. This translates into CSVIRQTTEAFF.

This clonotype turned up a few times. The chain has TRBV6-5 and TRBJ2-1, with TRBD1 identical over 8 bases. Germline-derived CDR1 and CDR2 are MNHEY and SVGAGI. The CDR3 spans 14 residues. V lost 6 bases, J lost 7 bases, and 8 bases stayed unmatched. CDR3 coding DNA: TGTGCCAGCAGGCACCAGGGGGCGGCGAATGAGCAGTTCTTC. Its protein product is CASRHQGAANEQFF.

This clonotype came up a few times. The chain links TRBV6-2 or TRBV6-3 to TRBJ2-7; D is possibly TRBD1 (5 bases). Germline V gene sequence: CDR1 MNHEY, CDR2 SVGEGT. The CDR3 runs 14 residues. The ends were cut back, 5 bases at V and 0 bases at J, with 11 bases in the middle. The CDR3 loop is CASSRGGASYEQYV. The CDR3 DNA is TGTGCCAGCAGTCGCGGTGGGGCCTCCTACGAGCAGTACGTC.

A word on this clonotype: Without the conserved terminal phenylalanine or tryptophan, this CDR3 likely stems from a read error. This chain links TRBV6-2 or TRBV6-3 with TRBJ2-3; D unclear. This CDR3 contains 13 residues. The V gene's germline CDR1 is MNHEY and CDR2 SVGEGT. V lost 4 bases and J lost 1, with 6 bases in between. In DNA, the CDR3 is TGTGCCAGCAGTTTGACTGGCACAGATACGCAGTATTCT. This gives the protein CASSLTGTDTQYS.

The rearrangement links TRBV4-1 to TRBJ2-1, with 14 positions matching TRBD2. CDR1 is MGHRA, CDR2 YSYEKL, per germline. The CDR3 sequence is 17 residues long. V was clipped by 4 bases and J by 5 bases; unmatched bases: 7. This CDR3 is CASSPAGTSGGNNEQFF. Here the CDR3 DNA reads TGCGCCAGCAGCCCGGCGGGGACTAGCGGGGGTAACAATGAGCAGTTCTTC.